Here is one T cell receptor (beta chain) with its context. Its cognate antigen is unknown. Via MiXCR, TCRdb re-called the PCR reads, giving one row per CDR3 protein. The table shows approximately 680,000 distinct CDR3 sequences, with less than 30% occurring only once. The data stem from a study of molecular identifiers for immune sequencing clone quantification. General study points: It was shown that clones above 20 RNA copies held over 97% of effector molecules, but under 1% in naive cells. Jurkat TCR RNA from one cell was spiked into fewer than 1.2 million naive cells, and it was reportedly detectable there.

Naive CD8 libraries used 20,000 to 1,000,000 sorted cells and 10%, 30% or 50% RNA. A CD8+CD4-CCR7+CD45RA+ gate was used to sort naive CD8 T cells. Sequencing was carried out using naive CD8+ T cells from blood, with Jurkat cell RNA spiked in. Subset reported: FACS-sorted CD8+CD4-CCR7+CD45RA+ naive T cells. This sequence originates from a human donor in good health. Some libraries in this study had Jurkat cell RNA spiked in.

The CDR3 loop reads CATSDLGQGISEQFF. In DNA, the CDR3 is TGTGCCACCAGTGATTTGGGACAGGGGATCAGTGAGCAGTTCTTC. The chain has TRBV24-1 and TRBJ2-1, with 9 bases aligning to TRBD1. Losses at the gene ends were 0 bases for V and 9 bases for J; bases not matched to a gene: 5. Germline V gene lookup returns CDR1 KGHDR and CDR2 SFDVKD. The CDR3 is made up of 15 amino acids.